This T cell receptor beta chain was identified in a study of memory CD4+ T cells and cytomegalovirus serostatus. Findings and limits, study-wide: Suggested: most of the CMV-linked TCR signature lies in CD4+ memory cells.

With regard to this clone: Its antigen is unidentified.

Repertoires were generated with immunoSEQ multiplex PCR, while TCRdb's copy carries only in-frame clones and drops some. The data contain 50,000 to 60,000 clones, 82% of them singletons. CDR3 size: 16 residues. Germline V gene data show CDR1 as SNHLY and CDR2 as FYNNEI. The V and J ends lost 5 bases and 2 bases respectively, with 16 bases between them. The sort gate was single viable CD3+CD4+CD8-CD45RO+ cells for memory CD4+ T cells. Serum IgG to CMV pp150, pp28, p38 and p52 defined serostatus. The sequenced sample was memory CD4+ T cells from blood. This sequence joins TRBV2 and TRBJ2-1; TRBD2 might be the D (7 bases). The receptor was isolated from an adult in good health and CMV-seronegative. The CDR3 DNA sequence: TGTGCCAGCAGTCAAAGTCGAGGGGGGGCCTACAATGAGCAGTTCTTC. Translated, it gives CASSQSRGGAYNEQFF.